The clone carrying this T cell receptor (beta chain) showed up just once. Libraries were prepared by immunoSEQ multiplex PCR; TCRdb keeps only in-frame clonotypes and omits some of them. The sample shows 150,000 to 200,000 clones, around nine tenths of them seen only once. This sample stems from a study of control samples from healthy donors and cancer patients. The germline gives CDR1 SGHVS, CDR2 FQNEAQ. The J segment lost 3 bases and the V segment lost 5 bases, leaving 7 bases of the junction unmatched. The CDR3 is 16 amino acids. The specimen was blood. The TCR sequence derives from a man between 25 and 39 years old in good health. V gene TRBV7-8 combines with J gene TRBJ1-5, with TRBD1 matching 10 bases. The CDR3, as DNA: TGTGCCAGCAGCCCAGGGACAGGGGTCGACAATCAGCCCCAGCATTTT. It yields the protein CASSPGTGVDNQPQHF.